This TCR beta chain was sequenced in a study of siplizumab effects on memory and regulatory T cells. Looked up from germline, CDR1 is SGDLS and CDR2 is YYNGEE. J gave up 3 bases and V 4 bases, and 8 bases lay outside the gene matches. The CDR3 extends over 15 amino acids. The table came from immunoSEQ multiplex PCR; TCRdb's copy has only in-frame clones and leaves some out. The table shows over 60,000 clones, with less than 95% occurring only once. The chain recombines TRBV9 with TRBJ2-7; 9 bases fit TRBD1. The origin of this receptor is a human donor in good health. The sequencing sample was made of CD8+ T cells sorted from blood. The CDR3 here is CASSPWGTGNYEQYF. CDR3 DNA: TGTGCCAGCAGCCCCTGGGGGACAGGGAACTACGAGCAGTACTTC. The whole variable domain, filled in from reference TRBV9 and TRBJ2-7, reads DSGVTQTPKHLITATGQRVTLRCSPRSGDLSVYWYQQSLDQGLQFLIQYYNGEERAKGNILERFSAQQFPDLHSELNLSSLELGDSALYFCASSPWGTGNYEQYFGPGTRLTVT.